The 22 T cell receptor beta chains below all came from one sample that was sequenced in a study of T cells after yellow fever vaccination. Each CDR3 protein gets one entry after TCRdb re-called the 5' RACE reads with MiXCR. The sample lists hundreds of thousands of distinct CDR3 sequences, about 13% seen once, with roughly 13% in the top ten. The material was PBMCs, obtained on the day of the yellow fever booster vaccination. The receptors derive from a man aged 30 to 39 who received the YFV17D yellow fever vaccine.

The rearrangement links TRBV5-1 to TRBJ2-2; no clear D. Germline lookup yields CDR1 SGHRS and CDR2 YFSETQ. The CDR3 runs to 15 residues. V was trimmed by 4 bases and J by 8 bases, leaving 18 bases between them. CDR3 region: CASSARASSGGELFF. CDR3 nucleotide sequence: TGCGCCAGCAGCGCACGGGCCTCCTCTGGGGGGGAGCTGTTTTTT.

The chain couples TRBV20-1 to TRBJ2-1, with 10 bases aligning to TRBD2. This CDR3 has 15 residues. The trim removed 6 bases at V and 2 bases at J, leaving 7 bases unmatched. Germline CDR1 is DFQATT and CDR2 is SNEGSKA (reference sequence). CDR3 sequence: CSAPTSGKAYNEQFF. The CDR3 DNA is TGCAGTGCGCCAACTAGCGGGAAGGCCTACAATGAGCAGTTCTTC.

The gene calls are TRBV6-2 or TRBV6-3 and TRBJ2-2; D gene uncertain. The CDR3 has 12 amino acids. Germline CDR1 and CDR2: MNHEY and SVGEGT. Trimming removed 2 bases at V and 4 bases at J, with 2 bases between. CDR3 bases: TGTGCCAGCAGTTACCTCACCGGGGAGCTGTTTTTT. Translating it yields CASSYLTGELFF.

In this sample, this clonotype turned up many times. This chain joins TRBV19 and TRBJ2-5; 9 positions agree with TRBD1. V lost 8 bases to trimming and J lost 3 bases; unmatched junction nucleotides: 7. The V gene's germline CDR1 is LNHDA and CDR2 SQIVND (reference sequence). CDR3 length: 14 amino acids. In DNA form, the CDR3 reads TGTGCCAGTGAGACCGGGACAGGGAAAGAGACCCAGTACTTC. Translation: CASETGTGKETQYF.

The rearrangement uses TRBV10-3 and TRBJ2-1, with 10 bases that match TRBD2. Germline trimming cut 8 bases from V and 7 bases from J; bases unmatched to any gene: 23. The V gene's germline CDR1 is ENHRY and CDR2 SYGVKD. This CDR3 has 19 residues. The DNA of the CDR3 is TGTGCCATCGATCGAGACCGGGTAGCAAGTCTAGCGGGAGAGAATGAGCAGTTCTTC. Its protein product is CAIDRDRVASLAGENEQFF.

V gene TRBV7-2 combines with J gene TRBJ2-5, with a possible D match to TRBD1 (6 bases). There are 15 residues in the CDR3. V lost 0 bases and J lost 1, with 9 bases in between. Germline CDR1 SGHTA, CDR2 FQGNSA. The DNA for the CDR3 is TGTGCCAGCAGCTTAGCGCTGGGGGCCCAAGAGACCCAGTACTTC. Amino acids: CASSLALGAQETQYF.

The sample holds a few counts of this clonotype. The V gene is TRBV9, the J gene TRBJ2-3; D might be TRBD2 (6 bases). CDR3 length equals 16 residues. Germline V gene data show CDR1 as SGDLS and CDR2 as YYNGEE. Trimming left V 0 bases short and J 2 bases short, with 13 bases between. CDR3 sequence reads: CASSVAGAGSTDTQYF. The CDR3, as DNA: TGTGCCAGCAGCGTAGCTGGGGCGGGATCCACAGATACGCAGTATTTT.

This chain links TRBV5-8 with TRBJ1-1; 9 bases align to TRBD1. Per the germline V gene, CDR1 is SGHTS and CDR2 is YDEGEE. The junction had 9 bases not matched to a gene; V was cut back by 0 bases and J by 3 bases. This CDR3 region has 17 residues. The CDR3 nucleotides read TGTGCCAGCAGCTTGGCTCCCGGACAGGGGATGTACACTGAAGCTTTCTTT. Protein: CASSLAPGQGMYTEAFF.

The rearrangement joins TRBV5-1 to TRBJ2-7; no clear D. This CDR3 has 13 amino acids. The V end lost 3 bases, the J end lost 3 bases, and 10 bases lay between the germline ends. Germline CDR1 and CDR2: SGHRS and YFSETQ. CDR3 DNA: TGCGCCAGCAGCTACGGACGGAACTACGAGCAGTACTTC. Residues: CASSYGRNYEQYF.

The V call is TRBV5-5, the J call TRBJ2-5; 8 bases are a match to TRBD2. The junction had 10 bases not matched to a gene; V was cut back by 6 bases and J by 0 bases. Looked up from germline, CDR1 is SGHKS and CDR2 is YYEKEE (reference sequence). The CDR3 covers 16 residues. The CDR3 loop is CASTLTSGEYQETQYF. The CDR3 DNA reads TGTGCCAGCACCTTAACTAGCGGAGAGTACCAAGAGACCCAGTACTTC.

The rearrangement uses TRBV28 and TRBJ1-5; 9 bases match TRBD1. J gave up 7 bases and V 10 bases, and 11 bases lay outside the gene matches. Germline CDR1 reads MDHEN; CDR2 reads SYDVKM. The CDR3 contains 14 residues. Here the CDR3 reads CATIPGQGYQPQHF. In DNA, the CDR3 is TGTGCCACCATACCGGGACAGGGATACCAGCCCCAGCATTTT.

This clonotype was seen ten or more times. This chain links TRBV5-1 with TRBJ2-3; 12 bases line up with TRBD2. V was clipped by 4 bases and J by 2 bases; unmatched bases: 5. Germline assignment: CDR1 SGHRS and CDR2 YFSETQ. This CDR3 contains 16 residues. CDR3 coding DNA: TGCGCCAGCAGCCCCAGGACTAGCGGGACCACAGATACGCAGTATTTT. Protein sequence: CASSPRTSGTTDTQYF.

Only a few counts were recorded for this clonotype. The chain combines TRBV5-1 with TRBJ2-5; 7 bases match TRBD1. The germline CDR1 and CDR2 sequences are SGHRS and YFSETQ. V trimming: 0 bases; J trimming: 3 bases; junction bases outside the gene matches: 5. This CDR3 region has 15 residues. The CDR3 region has the DNA TGCGCCAGCAGCTTGGTGGGACAGAAGAAAGAGACCCAGTACTTC. As protein: CASSLVGQKKETQYF.

This clonotype was picked up a small number of times. The CDR3 is CASSQDQWQTTGELFF. For the CDR3, the DNA is TGCGCCAGCAGCCAAGATCAGTGGCAGACCACCGGGGAGCTGTTTTTT. The V and J genes are TRBV4-3 and TRBJ2-2; D uncertain. There are 16 residues in the CDR3. V lost 0 bases to trimming and J lost 4 bases, with 12 bases between them. The germline V gene has CDR1 LGHNA and CDR2 YSLEER.

In its sample, this clonotype was seen a few times. This sequence joins TRBV20-1 and TRBJ2-3; 11 bases map to TRBD2. This CDR3 is 15 amino acids long. Germline loops: CDR1 DFQATT, CDR2 SNEGSKA (reference sequence). Trimming took 5 bases from V and 0 from J; bases not matched to a gene: 4. The CDR3 spells CSAPLAGGSTDTQYF. The CDR3 region has the DNA TGCAGTGCTCCGCTAGCGGGAGGTAGCACAGATACGCAGTATTTT.

A few counts support this clonotype. A read error may account for a junction end that differs from germline. The chain recombines TRBV7-7 with TRBJ1-4, with unresolved D. This CDR3 contains 13 residues. Germline loops: CDR1 SSHAT, CDR2 FNYEAQ (reference sequence). CDR3 sequence reads: CASSREVGEKLFF. The CDR3 DNA sequence: TGTGCTAGCAGCAGAGAAGTCGGTGAAAAACTGTTTTTT. Variable domain in full (rest from reference TRBV7-7 and TRBJ1-4): GAGVSQSPRYKVTKRGQDVTLRCDPISSHATLYWYQQALGQGPEFLTYFNYEAQPDKSGLPSDRFSAERPEGSISTLTIQRTEQRDSAMYRCASSREVGEKLFFGSGTQLSVL.

This rearrangement joins TRBV10-3 to TRBJ2-3; TRBD2 aligns across 11 bases. The CDR3 is made up of 15 amino acids. Trimming removed 3 bases from V and 7 bases from J; junction bases left unmatched: 6. Germline values: CDR1 ENHRY, CDR2 SYGVKD. CDR3 region: CAISEGLAGGNTQYF. The CDR3 DNA sequence: TGTGCCATCAGTGAAGGGCTAGCGGGAGGTAATACGCAGTATTTT.

The J gene is TRBJ1-2, the V gene TRBV7-2, with D possibly TRBD1 on 5 matching bases. The germline V gene encodes CDR1 SGHTA and CDR2 FQGNSA. Deletions cut 1 base from V and 4 bases from J, with 13 bases between. This CDR3 contains 15 residues. CDR3 sequence (DNA): TGTGCCAGCAGCTTAGTTGGGGACGGTTCCTATGGCTACACCTTC. It specifies CASSLVGDGSYGYTF.

CDR3: CASSPHGTLSNQPQHF. CDR3 sequence (DNA): TGTGCCAGTAGCCCCCACGGTACCCTTAGCAATCAGCCCCAGCATTTT. J is TRBJ1-5 and V is TRBV19; the D is unclear. Trimming left V 6 bases short and J 0 bases short, with 15 bases between. The CDR3 runs to 16 residues. CDR1 LNHDA and CDR2 SQIVND come from the germline V gene (reference sequence). Looking up the rest from reference TRBV19 and TRBJ1-5 gives the full variable domain: DGGITQSPKYLFRKEGQNVTLSCEQNLNHDAMYWYRQDPGQGLRLIYYSQIVNDFQKGDIAEGYSVSREKKESFPLTVTSAQKNPTAFYLCASSPHGTLSNQPQHFGDGTRLSIL.

This clonotype was counted many times. This chain uses TRBV29-1 with TRBJ1-1; possibly TRBD1 for D (6 bases). This CDR3 is 13 amino acids long. The ends were cut back, 5 bases at V and 1 base at J, with 11 bases in the middle. Germline V gene sequence: CDR1 SQVTM, CDR2 ANQGSEA. CDR3 region: CSVTDRPNTEAFF. CDR3 nucleotides: TGCAGCGTTACCGACAGGCCGAACACTGAAGCTTTCTTT.

In its sample, this clonotype was seen a few times. The chain combines TRBV20-1 with TRBJ2-1; 7 nucleotides line up with TRBD1. The germline V gene encodes CDR1 DFQATT and CDR2 SNEGSKA (reference sequence). The CDR3 consists of 15 residues. Trimming cost V 3 bases and J 3 bases; bases outside gene matches: 8. The CDR3 DNA follows: TGCAGTGCTAGGGAGGACAGGTTTATCTACAATGAGCAGTTCTTC. Protein: CSAREDRFIYNEQFF.

This clonotype was seen a handful of times. The gene calls are TRBV6-5 and TRBJ2-3, with D perhaps TRBD2 (7 bases). Trimming stripped 2 bases from V and 2 bases from J, with 17 bases between. The CDR3 loop spans 17 amino acids. Germline values: CDR1 MNHEY, CDR2 SVGAGI. The CDR3 spells CASSYLGGGSATDTQYF. For the CDR3, the DNA is TGTGCCAGCAGTTACCTTGGGGGCGGGAGCGCCACAGATACGCAGTATTTT.